These T cell receptor beta chains were read from a single sample in a study of OX40 agonist ivuxolimab in advanced cancers. Generated by immunoSEQ multiplex PCR, the TCRdb table keeps only in-frame clones and is missing some. Of tens of thousands of clones in the sample, under 90% were seen once. Material: CD4+ or CD8+ T cells sorted from blood, obtained in a trial of the OX40 agonist ivuxolimab. These receptors were collected from an adult with an advanced solid tumor such as melanoma, head and neck, liver or kidney cancer. Each CDR3 is given with its conserved first and last residue. The order of the fields is J gene, D gene, clone size, V gene, CDR3 protein, CDR3 DNA. The D gene is left open where the match is weak. Size is stated for part of the rows, as once, few or many counts, or as a class when the clone is expanded.

j_gene: TRBJ2-7; d_gene: -; abundance: -; v_gene: TRBV28; CDR3aa: CASSFPRRGSYEQYF; CDR3nt: TGTGCCAGCAGTTTCCCCAGGAGGGGCTCCTACGAGCAGTACTTC
j_gene: TRBJ1-5; d_gene: -; abundance: -; v_gene: TRBV4-2; CDR3aa: CASSQDRASNQPQHF; CDR3nt: TGTGCCAGCAGCCAAGATAGAGCGAGCAATCAGCCCCAGCATTTT
j_gene: TRBJ2-1; d_gene: -; abundance: -; v_gene: TRBV19; CDR3aa: CASSITGVVENEQFF; CDR3nt: TGTGCCAGTAGTATAACCGGGGTTGTGGAAAATGAGCAGTTCTTC
j_gene: TRBJ2-1; d_gene: -; abundance: -; v_gene: TRBV11-3; CDR3aa: CASSYSLAPDEQFF; CDR3nt: TGTGCCAGCAGCTACTCTCTCGCCCCCGATGAGCAGTTCTTC
j_gene: TRBJ1-1; d_gene: -; abundance: -; v_gene: TRBV27; CDR3aa: CASSLSGAQNTEAFF; CDR3nt: TGTGCCAGCAGTTTATCTGGAGCCCAGAACACTGAAGCTTTCTTT
j_gene: TRBJ2-2; d_gene: -; abundance: -; v_gene: TRBV6-5; CDR3aa: CASSYAITGTGELFF; CDR3nt: TGTGCCAGCAGTTACGCCATAACAGGGACCGGGGAGCTGTTTTTT
j_gene: TRBJ2-5; d_gene: -; abundance: -; v_gene: TRBV14; CDR3aa: CASSQVRMETQYF; CDR3nt: TGTGCCAGCAGCCAAGTCCGTATGGAGACCCAGTACTTC
j_gene: TRBJ2-1; d_gene: -; abundance: -; v_gene: TRBV5-6; CDR3aa: CASSPWAGSYNEQFF; CDR3nt: TGTGCCAGCAGCCCATGGGCGGGCTCCTACAATGAGCAGTTCTTC
j_gene: TRBJ2-7; d_gene: TRBD2; abundance: -; v_gene: TRBV28; CDR3aa: CASRPLAVIYEQYF; CDR3nt: TGTGCCAGCCGTCCACTAGCGGTCATCTACGAGCAGTACTTC
j_gene: TRBJ2-1; d_gene: -; abundance: -; v_gene: TRBV29-1; CDR3aa: CSVLSGWDNGQFF; CDR3nt: TGCAGCGTTCTATCAGGGTGGGACAATGGGCAGTTCTTC
j_gene: TRBJ2-5; d_gene: -; abundance: -; v_gene: TRBV7-9; CDR3aa: CASSLPDRGLYQETQYF; CDR3nt: TGTGCCAGCAGCTTACCAGATCGGGGTTTGTACCAAGAGACCCAGTACTTC
j_gene: TRBJ1-1; d_gene: -; abundance: -; v_gene: TRBV13; CDR3aa: CASSFTEGGATEAFF; CDR3nt: TGTGCCAGCAGCTTCACTGAAGGGGGGGCAACTGAAGCTTTCTTT
j_gene: TRBJ2-7; d_gene: TRBD1; abundance: -; v_gene: TRBV6-5; CDR3aa: CASSYGQGAYEQYF; CDR3nt: TGTGCCAGCAGTTACGGACAGGGGGCCTACGAGCAGTACTTC
j_gene: TRBJ2-1; d_gene: TRBD2; abundance: once; v_gene: TRBV9; CDR3aa: CASSPGTSLNEQFF; CDR3nt: TGTGCCAGCAGCCCAGGGACTAGCCTAAATGAGCAGTTCTTC
j_gene: TRBJ2-5; d_gene: TRBD1; abundance: -; v_gene: TRBV25-1; CDR3aa: CASSPGQGAETQYF; CDR3nt: TGTGCCAGCAGCCCGGGACAGGGGGCCGAGACCCAGTACTTC
j_gene: TRBJ2-1; d_gene: -; abundance: -; v_gene: TRBV29-1; CDR3aa: CSVEGSFRGNEQFF; CDR3nt: TGCAGCGTTGAGGGGTCTTTTCGGGGCAATGAGCAGTTCTTC
j_gene: TRBJ1-5; d_gene: -; abundance: -; v_gene: TRBV4-1; CDR3aa: CASSQGGAEQPQHF; CDR3nt: TGCGCCAGCAGCCAAGGAGGGGCAGAGCAGCCCCAGCATTTT
j_gene: TRBJ1-1; d_gene: -; abundance: -; v_gene: TRBV29-1; CDR3aa: CSVPTNTEAFF; CDR3nt: TGCAGCGTTCCGACGAACACTGAAGCTTTCTTT
j_gene: TRBJ1-2; d_gene: TRBD1; abundance: few; v_gene: TRBV19; CDR3aa: CASSPGSGGYGYTF; CDR3nt: TGTGCCAGTAGCCCAGGGTCAGGGGGCTATGGCTACACCTTC
j_gene: TRBJ2-3; d_gene: TRBD2; abundance: -; v_gene: TRBV11-2; CDR3aa: CASSFFGGGGDTQYF; CDR3nt: TGTGCCAGCAGCTTTTTTGGCGGCGGGGGAGATACGCAGTATTTT
j_gene: TRBJ1-2; d_gene: -; abundance: -; v_gene: TRBV7-9; CDR3aa: CASSLENNYGYTF; CDR3nt: TGTGCCAGCAGCTTAGAGAATAACTATGGCTACACCTTC
j_gene: TRBJ2-7; d_gene: -; abundance: -; v_gene: TRBV11-2; CDR3aa: CASSLALAEGRDEQYF; CDR3nt: TGTGCCAGCAGCTTAGCCTTAGCGGAGGGCCGAGACGAGCAGTACTTC
j_gene: TRBJ2-1; d_gene: -; abundance: -; v_gene: TRBV6-1; CDR3aa: CASWKGNEQFF; CDR3nt: TGTGCCAGCTGGAAGGGAAATGAGCAGTTCTTC
j_gene: TRBJ2-7; d_gene: TRBD1; abundance: -; v_gene: TRBV7-9; CDR3aa: CASSLGTGQGPSEQYF; CDR3nt: TGTGCCAGCAGCTTGGGGACGGGACAGGGTCCATCCGAGCAGTACTTC
j_gene: TRBJ1-2; d_gene: TRBD1; abundance: -; v_gene: TRBV6-5; CDR3aa: CASSYDGQGYGYTF; CDR3nt: TGTGCCAGCAGTTACGACGGACAGGGGTATGGCTACACCTTC
j_gene: TRBJ2-5; d_gene: TRBD1; abundance: -; v_gene: TRBV2; CDR3aa: CASIDREETQYF; CDR3nt: TGTGCCAGCATAGACAGGGAAGAGACCCAGTACTTC
j_gene: TRBJ1-2; d_gene: -; abundance: few; v_gene: TRBV5-4; CDR3aa: CAIEIRGELFGGYTF; CDR3nt: TGTGCCATCGAGATTCGCGGGGAGCTTTTCGGCGGCTACACCTTC
j_gene: TRBJ2-1; d_gene: TRBD2; abundance: -; v_gene: TRBV11-2; CDR3aa: CASSFIAVAGGYNEQFF; CDR3nt: TGTGCCAGCAGCTTTATTGCAGTTGCGGGGGGCTACAATGAGCAGTTCTTC
j_gene: TRBJ2-1; d_gene: -; abundance: -; v_gene: TRBV7-2; CDR3aa: CASSLGQNEQFF; CDR3nt: TGTGCCAGCAGCTTGGGGCAAAATGAGCAGTTCTTC
j_gene: TRBJ1-6; d_gene: TRBD1; abundance: -; v_gene: TRBV27; CDR3aa: CASSWTGGYSPLHF; CDR3nt: TGTGCCAGCAGTTGGACAGGGGGTTATTCACCCCTCCACTTT
j_gene: TRBJ1-5; d_gene: -; abundance: -; v_gene: TRBV21-1; CDR3aa: CASRGDGPQHF; CDR3nt: TGTGCCAGCAGGGGAGACGGGCCCCAGCATTTT
j_gene: TRBJ2-3; d_gene: TRBD1; abundance: few; v_gene: TRBV7-9; CDR3aa: CASSPWDRDRTDTQYF; CDR3nt: TGTGCCAGCAGTCCCTGGGACAGGGACCGCACAGATACGCAGTATTTT
j_gene: TRBJ2-4; d_gene: -; abundance: -; v_gene: TRBV19; CDR3aa: CASSTQDWTRGAKNIQYF; CDR3nt: TGTGCCAGTAGTACCCAGGACTGGACCCGGGGGGCCAAAAACATTCAGTACTTC
j_gene: TRBJ2-1; d_gene: -; abundance: -; v_gene: TRBV28; CDR3aa: CASSPRLPGSVYNEQFF; CDR3nt: TGTGCCAGCAGTCCCCGACTCCCCGGAAGTGTCTACAATGAGCAGTTCTTC
j_gene: TRBJ2-1; d_gene: TRBD1; abundance: -; v_gene: TRBV11-2; CDR3aa: CASSFIPQGARNEQFF; CDR3nt: TGTGCCAGCAGCTTTATCCCACAGGGGGCGCGGAATGAGCAGTTCTTC
j_gene: TRBJ1-2; d_gene: -; abundance: -; v_gene: TRBV9; CDR3aa: CASSLTVYYGYTF; CDR3nt: TGTGCCAGCAGCCTCACCGTCTATTATGGCTACACCTTC
j_gene: TRBJ1-1; d_gene: TRBD1; abundance: once; v_gene: TRBV10-1; CDR3aa: CASSQWPRDSMNTEAFF; CDR3nt: TGCGCCAGCAGCCAATGGCCCCGGGACAGCATGAACACTGAAGCTTTCTTT
j_gene: TRBJ1-4; d_gene: -; abundance: -; v_gene: TRBV28; CDR3aa: CASSLGGGDEKLFF; CDR3nt: TGTGCCAGCAGCTTAGGGGGTGGGGATGAAAAACTGTTTTTT
j_gene: TRBJ2-2; d_gene: -; abundance: -; v_gene: TRBV5-5; CDR3aa: CASSLNTGELFF; CDR3nt: TGTGCCAGCAGCTTAAACACCGGGGAGCTGTTTTTT
j_gene: TRBJ2-1; d_gene: TRBD1; abundance: -; v_gene: TRBV27; CDR3aa: CASSPTGGRYNEQFF; CDR3nt: TGTGCCAGCAGTCCGACAGGGGGGCGTTACAATGAGCAGTTCTTC
j_gene: TRBJ2-5; d_gene: -; abundance: -; v_gene: TRBV4-3; CDR3aa: CASSQETSLYQETQYF; CDR3nt: TGCGCCAGCAGCCAAGAAACATCCCTCTACCAAGAGACCCAGTACTTC